The entry that follows covers one TCR beta chain sequence. What it recognizes is unknown. This entry comes from a study of graft-versus-host responses after intestinal transplantation. Study details: Anti-thymocyte globulin served as induction for all recipients, who then took tacrolimus and steroids for 3 to 4 years. Study-level findings and limits: Recipient marrow contained GvH clones, some of which appeared first in ileum or blood.

Sequenced by immunoSEQ multiplex PCR; TCRdb stores in-frame clones only, minus some. Of roughly 85,000 clones listed, less than 95% were seen once; the top ten hold 7.6%. Germline V CDR1 and CDR2: LNHDA, SQIVND (reference sequence). V dropped 5 bases and J dropped 1 base, with 12 bases sitting between them. The CDR3 totals 15 residues. This specimen consisted of unstimulated CD8+ T cells sorted from spleen or lymph node cells, obtained before transplant. V and J are TRBV19 and TRBJ2-1; possible D gene TRBD1, 7 bases. The clonotype was recovered from a human donor who was the organ donor for an intestinal transplant. CDR3 loop: CASSASGGSYNEQFF. CDR3 coding DNA: TGTGCCAGTAGTGCCTCAGGGGGGTCCTACAATGAGCAGTTCTTC.